The 31 T cell receptor beta chains below come from one sample, sequenced in a study of T cell responses to AZD1222 COVID-19 vaccine. The protocol was immunoSEQ multiplex PCR, while the TCRdb copy is restricted to in-frame clones and leaves out a portion. The sample has approximately 80,000 clones; approximately 85% are singletons. Sequenced material: peripheral blood, taken 28 days after the second AZD1222 dose. The receptors stem from an adult who received the AZD1222 COVID-19 vaccine.

The chain recombines TRBV19 with TRBJ1-3; D not certain. This CDR3 has 15 residues. Germline V CDR1 and CDR2: LNHDA, SQIVND (reference sequence). With 11 bases removed from V and 0 bases from J, the gap between germline ends came to 17 bases. The CDR3 loop is CACHNSGSSGNTIYF. The CDR3 DNA reads as TGTGCCTGTCACAACAGTGGGTCCTCTGGAAACACCATATATTTT.

V usage is TRBV5-1 and J usage is TRBJ2-7, with D uncertain. Trimming removed 4 bases at V and 6 bases at J, with 14 bases between. The CDR3 sequence is 13 residues long. Germline CDR1 and CDR2: SGHRS and YFSETQ. The chain's CDR3 is CASSSQGPLEQYF. The CDR3, as DNA: TGCGCCAGCAGCAGCCAAGGGCCCCTCGAGCAGTACTTC.

The chain carries TRBV6-2 or TRBV6-3 and TRBJ1-6; no reliable D call. Germline CDR1 MNHEY, CDR2 SVGEGT. The V end lost 0 bases, the J end lost 7 bases, and 7 bases lay between the germline ends. CDR3 length: 14 residues. The CDR3 reads CASSYSGGNSPLHF. The CDR3 coding sequence is TGTGCCAGCAGTTACTCAGGCGGAAATTCACCCCTCCACTTT.

The chain couples TRBV28 to TRBJ2-7; TRBD1 aligns across 8 bases. V dropped 6 bases and J dropped 2; count of bases not matched to a gene: 0. CDR1 and CDR2 from the germline V gene are MDHEN and SYDVKM. The CDR3 is 12 amino acids. The CDR3 sequence: CASRDRAYEQYV. The CDR3 region has the DNA TGTGCCAGCAGGGACAGGGCCTACGAGCAGTACGTC.

V and J are TRBV7-9 and TRBJ1-2, with 7 bases matching TRBD1. Trimming cost V 5 bases and J 4 bases; bases outside gene matches: 10. In germline, CDR1 is SEHNR, CDR2 FQNEAQ (reference sequence). The CDR3 sequence is 15 residues long. For the CDR3, the DNA is TGTGCCAGCAGCCAAGACAGGGCGTTTCGCTATGGCTACACCTTC. Translated, it gives CASSQDRAFRYGYTF. The full variable domain, completed using reference TRBV7-9 and TRBJ1-2, is DTGVSQNPRHKITKRGQNVTFRCDPISEHNRLYWYRQTLGQGPEFLTYFQNEAQLEKSRLLSDRFSAERPKGSFSTLEIQRTEQGDSAMYLCASSQDRAFRYGYTFGSGTRLTVV.

The rearrangement links TRBV27 to TRBJ1-5, with D unresolved. Germline V lookup: CDR1 MNHEY, CDR2 SMNVEV (reference sequence). The V end was cut by 6 bases, the J end by 1 base, with 10 bases between. This CDR3 region has 14 residues. The CDR3 region has the DNA TGTGCCAGCAGGGAAGGAGGGAGCAATCAGCCCCAGCATTTT. Protein product: CASREGGSNQPQHF.

The chain joins TRBV5-5 to TRBJ1-6; TRBD1 might be the D (5 bases). Trimming left V 3 bases short and J 9 bases short, with 13 bases between. The CDR3 runs 14 residues. Germline CDR1 reads SGHKS; CDR2 reads YYEKEE (reference sequence). CDR3: CASSWGDGASPLHF. The DNA for the CDR3 is TGTGCCAGCAGCTGGGGGGACGGAGCTTCACCCCTCCACTTT.

This chain connects TRBV5-1 to TRBJ2-7; D remains ambiguous. The CDR3 totals 12 residues. Trimming left V 0 bases short and J 6 bases short, with 7 bases between. The V gene's germline CDR1 is SGHRS and CDR2 YFSETQ. CDR3 DNA: TGCGCCAGCAGCTTGGACGGGTTCGAGCAGTACTTC. Translation gives CASSLDGFEQYF.

The rearrangement uses TRBV12-3 or TRBV12-4 and TRBJ2-3; D gene unclear. Trimming shortened V by 1 base and J by 5 bases, and 7 bases separated the two germline ends. There are 13 residues in the CDR3. The CDR3 sequence is CASSLGGLDTQYF. CDR3 nucleotide sequence: TGTGCCAGCAGTTTAGGGGGTCTAGATACGCAGTATTTT.

The V gene is TRBV9, the J gene TRBJ1-5; 8 bases line up with TRBD1. With 4 bases clipped from V and 3 bases from J, the junction kept 6 bases outside the gene matches. The CDR3 contains 15 residues. CDR1 SGDLS and CDR2 YYNGEE come from the germline V gene. Here the CDR3 DNA reads TGTGCCAGCAGCTTCCAGGGGGCTATCAATCAGCCCCAGCATTTT. It yields the protein CASSFQGAINQPQHF.

The CDR3 region has the DNA TGTGCCAGCAGCTTAGCGCGGGGGGGGCGGAATGAGCAGTTCTTC. It is translated as CASSLARGGRNEQFF. V usage is TRBV11-3 and J usage is TRBJ2-1; TRBD2 matches at 9 bases. V trimming: 1 base; J trimming: 7 bases; junction bases outside the gene matches: 5. The CDR3 length is 15 residues. Germline V gene sequence: CDR1 SGHNT, CDR2 YENEEA.

The chain links TRBV6-1 to TRBJ1-5; D may be TRBD1 (6 bases). V dropped 3 bases and J dropped 0 bases, with 9 bases sitting between them. This CDR3 comprises 15 residues. In germline, CDR1 is MNHNS, CDR2 SASEGT. The CDR3 protein is CASSDTGFSNQPQHF. The CDR3 bases are TGTGCCAGCAGTGATACAGGGTTTAGCAATCAGCCCCAGCATTTT.

This chain joins TRBV5-1 and TRBJ2-1; TRBD2 aligns across 8 bases. CDR3 length equals 15 residues. Unmatched junction bases numbered 7, after V lost 0 bases and J lost 8 bases. Per germline, CDR1 SGHRS and CDR2 YFSETQ. CDR3 amino acids: CASSLGASGLDEQFF. The CDR3 DNA follows: TGCGCCAGCAGCTTGGGGGCTAGCGGGCTGGATGAGCAGTTCTTC. The full variable domain, rest sourced from reference TRBV5-1 and TRBJ2-1, is KAGVTQTPRYLIKTRGQQVTLSCSPISGHRSVSWYQQTPGQGLQFLFEYFSETQRNKGNFPGRFSGRQFSNSRSEMNVSTLELGDSALYLCASSLGASGLDEQFFGPGTRLTVL.

This clone was seen once. The chain combines TRBV10-1 with TRBJ2-3, with 8 positions matching TRBD1. Germline loops: CDR1 WNHNN, CDR2 SYGVQD (reference sequence). Trimming at V came to 3 bases and at J to 3 bases, leaving 2 bases not matched to a gene. The CDR3 runs to 14 residues. The CDR3 DNA sequence: TGCGCCAGCAGTGACGACAGGGGAACAGATACGCAGTATTTT. Translating it yields CASSDDRGTDTQYF.

This sequence joins TRBV3-1 (or the pseudogene TRBV3-2) and TRBJ2-1; 12 bases are shared with TRBD2. The CDR3 is 15 residues long. The V and J ends lost 8 bases and 4 bases, in that order; junction bases with no gene match: 6. Germline lookup yields CDR1 LGHDT and CDR2 YNNKEL (reference sequence). The CDR3 loop is CASGWTSGAYNEQFF. The CDR3 DNA is TGTGCCAGCGGGTGGACTAGCGGGGCTTACAATGAGCAGTTCTTC.

The chain carries TRBV19 and TRBJ1-5; the match to TRBD1 covers 8 bases. The junction had 4 bases not matched to a gene; V was cut back by 3 bases and J by 3 bases. The CDR3 length is 15 residues. Germline CDR1 is LNHDA and CDR2 is SQIVND (reference sequence). The CDR3 sequence is CASSIRQGNNQPQHF. DNA of the CDR3: TGTGCCAGTAGTATCAGACAGGGGAACAATCAGCCCCAGCATTTT.

The chain links TRBV9 to TRBJ2-2; D not resolved. This CDR3 is built from 12 residues. V dropped 4 bases and J dropped 7 bases, with 8 bases sitting between them. CDR1 and CDR2 from the germline V gene are SGDLS and YYNGEE. The CDR3 here is CASSPPHGELFF. In nucleotides, the CDR3 is TGTGCCAGCAGCCCCCCCCACGGGGAGCTGTTTTTT.

The rearrangement links TRBV9 to TRBJ1-2; 8 positions agree with TRBD1. The ends lost 5 bases at V and 4 bases at J; junction bases unmatched: 7. The V gene's germline CDR1 is SGDLS and CDR2 YYNGEE. There are 14 residues in the CDR3. Here the CDR3 DNA reads TGTGCCAGCAGTGAACAGGGGGTTGGCTATGGCTACACCTTC. Translation gives CASSEQGVGYGYTF.

The chain uses TRBV2 and TRBJ1-3; 8 bases are shared with TRBD1. Trimming removed 7 bases from V and 2 bases from J; junction bases left unmatched: 7. This CDR3 is built from 15 residues. Germline V gives CDR1 SNHLY, CDR2 FYNNEI. The CDR3: CASNSPDRAGNTIYF. Here the CDR3 DNA reads TGTGCCAGCAATAGCCCGGACAGGGCTGGAAACACCATATATTTT.

The chain employs TRBV11-3 and TRBJ2-2; D is unclear. Between the trimmed V and J ends, which lost 5 bases and 5 bases, there was a span of 6 bases. Looked up from germline, CDR1 is SGHNT and CDR2 is YENEEA. This CDR3 has 12 amino acids. CDR3 sequence reads: CASSTPTGELFF. The CDR3 DNA reads TGTGCCAGCAGCACCCCTACCGGGGAGCTGTTTTTT. Full variable domain (outside the CDR3, taken from reference TRBV11-3 and TRBJ2-2): EAGVVQSPRYKIIEKKQPVAFWCNPISGHNTLYWYLQNLGQGPELLIRYENEEAVDDSQLPKDRFSAERLKGVDSTLKIQPAELGDSAVYLCASSTPTGELFFGEGSRLTVL.

This chain uses TRBV6-5 with TRBJ1-2; D not certain. There are 13 residues in the CDR3. Per germline, CDR1 MNHEY and CDR2 SVGAGI. The V and J ends lost 0 bases and 1 base respectively, with 3 bases between them. The CDR3 here is CASSYSNNYGYTF. The CDR3 coding sequence is TGTGCCAGCAGTTACTCGAATAACTATGGCTACACCTTC.

V and J are TRBV12-3 or TRBV12-4 and TRBJ1-1; D unresolved. With 0 bases removed from V and 4 bases from J, the gap between germline ends came to 6 bases. The CDR3 runs 13 residues. CDR3 nucleotide sequence: TGTGCCAGCAGTTTAGCCTCGTTCACTGAAGCTTTCTTT. Amino acid sequence: CASSLASFTEAFF.

This clone was seen more than once but under ten times. V gene TRBV28 combines with J gene TRBJ1-5; tentative D call: TRBD1 (5 bases). From germline, CDR1 is MDHEN and CDR2 SYDVKM. The CDR3 is 15 amino acids. The V gene lost 5 bases and the J gene lost 0 bases, with 11 bases spanning the gap. The CDR3 sequence: CASSPRGNSNQPQHF. The CDR3 DNA reads as TGTGCCAGCAGTCCCCGGGGGAATAGCAATCAGCCCCAGCATTTT.

The chain has TRBV6-5 and TRBJ1-2, with unresolved D. Germline V gene data show CDR1 as MNHEY and CDR2 as SVGAGI. Trimming shortened V by 5 bases and J by 0 bases, and 10 bases separated the two germline ends. The CDR3 has 14 amino acids. The DNA of the CDR3 is TGTGCCAGCAGTCCCCGGACGACTAACTATGGCTACACCTTC. Protein sequence: CASSPRTTNYGYTF.

This clone has more than one count but fewer than ten. This chain joins TRBV18 and TRBJ2-4; D remains unclear. There are 16 residues in the CDR3. Trimming removed 6 bases from V and 0 bases from J, with 15 bases in between. Germline CDR1 is KGHSH and CDR2 is LQKENI. CDR3 coding DNA: TGTGCCAGCTCGCCCACAATTCTACTAGCCAAAAACATTCAGTACTTC. Translating gives CASSPTILLAKNIQYF. The variable domain in full, completed from reference TRBV18 and TRBJ2-4, reads NAGVMQNPRHLVRRRGQEARLRCSPMKGHSHVYWYRQLPEEGLKFMVYLQKENIIDESGMPKERFSAEFPKEGPSILRIQQVVRGDSAAYFCASSPTILLAKNIQYFGAGTRLSVL.

This chain links TRBV9 with TRBJ2-3; 9 nucleotides agree with TRBD2. Germline V gene lookup returns CDR1 SGDLS and CDR2 YYNGEE. This CDR3 is 20 amino acids long. V lost 4 bases to trimming and J lost 7 bases; unmatched junction nucleotides: 25. CDR3 sequence: CASSPGGGTTLASGDHTQYF. CDR3 DNA sequence: TGTGCCAGCAGCCCCGGGGGTGGGACTACGCTGGCTAGCGGGGATCATACGCAGTATTTT.

V is TRBV6-2 or TRBV6-3 and J is TRBJ2-1; 9 bases align to TRBD2. CDR1 and CDR2 (germline): MNHEY, SVGEGT. This CDR3 has 16 amino acids. J lost 7 bases, V lost 6 bases, and 13 bases had no gene match. The CDR3 bases are TGTGCCAGCAGACCTTTCGCGGGAGGGCTGGGTAATGAGCAGTTCTTC. Residues: CASRPFAGGLGNEQFF.

The chain links TRBV19 to TRBJ2-5; 12 positions match TRBD2. Germline assignment: CDR1 LNHDA and CDR2 SQIVND (reference sequence). The V and J ends lost 4 bases and 2 bases, in that order; junction bases with no gene match: 5. CDR3 length: 16 residues. DNA for the CDR3: TGTGCCAGTAGTAGCCGACTAGCGGGGGAACAAGAGACCCAGTACTTC. Translation: CASSSRLAGEQETQYF.

The chain uses TRBV3-1 (or the pseudogene TRBV3-2) and TRBJ1-2; TRBD1 matches 10 bases. This CDR3 spans 16 amino acids. CDR1 and CDR2 (germline): LGHDT, YNNKEL (reference sequence). Trimming took 0 bases from V and 8 from J; bases not matched to a gene: 9. CDR3 in amino acids: CASSQDPGTGAGGYTF. CDR3 DNA: TGTGCCAGCAGCCAAGATCCCGGGACAGGGGCCGGGGGCTACACCTTC.

The V and J genes are TRBV7-2 and TRBJ2-3, with D perhaps matching TRBD1 (5 bases). Germline values: CDR1 SGHTA, CDR2 FQGNSA. The CDR3 extends over 16 amino acids. V lost 1 base and J lost 4, with 15 bases in between. The CDR3 coding sequence is TGTGCCAGCAGCTTAGTGCAGGGCAGATTGGCAGATACGCAGTATTTT. Amino acids: CASSLVQGRLADTQYF.

V is TRBV19 and J is TRBJ2-1; TRBD1 might be the D (6 bases). The CDR3 extends over 13 amino acids. V lost 6 bases and J 3 bases, leaving 9 bases between the germline ends. Germline CDR1 LNHDA, CDR2 SQIVND (reference sequence). The CDR3 reads CASRRDNYNEQFF. CDR3 in DNA: TGTGCCAGTAGACGGGACAACTACAATGAGCAGTTCTTC. The whole variable domain, filled in from reference TRBV19 and TRBJ2-1, reads DGGITQSPKYLFRKEGQNVTLSCEQNLNHDAMYWYRQDPGQGLRLIYYSQIVNDFQKGDIAEGYSVSREKKESFPLTVTSAQKNPTAFYLCASRRDNYNEQFFGPGTRLTVL.